Below, one T cell receptor beta chain is given with its context. This specimen belongs to a study of blood T cell repertoires in COVID-19. As originally analysed: How many nucleated cells were present was estimated from reference gene primer amplification. Clones were sequenced by immunoSEQ multiplex PCR, and TCRdb holds only the in-frame ones, with some missing. The DNA was the basis for D and trimming; V, J and clone size are from that table. This sample has some 150,000 clones, with 75% to 90% found just once. V gave up 4 bases and J gave up 1 base; unmatched junction bases: 11. This CDR3 spans 18 amino acids. Germline values: CDR1 LGHDT, CDR2 YNNKEL (reference sequence).

The TCR was taken from a young woman who had recovered from COVID-19. Sequencing used PBMCs or T cells enriched from blood (not recorded which). The J gene is TRBJ2-7, the V gene TRBV3-1 (or the pseudogene TRBV3-2), with 12 bases aligning to TRBD2. Here the CDR3 reads CASSLDRPTSGRSYEQYF. The DNA of the CDR3 is TGTGCCAGCAGCCTCGACCGGCCGACTAGCGGGAGATCCTACGAGCAGTACTTC.